This T cell receptor beta chain was sequenced for a study of radiotherapy plus CTLA-4 blockade in lung cancer. Study in general: Patients showed objective responses in 18% of cases, and disease control was achieved by approximately 30%.

Whole-study results and caveats: Blood TCR clones of tumor origin expanded after radiotherapy plus ipilimumab. Alongside interferon-beta, early blood T cell clone dynamics were reportedly the best predictor of response.

The V end was cut by 0 bases, the J end by 10 bases, with 13 bases between. CDR3 length equals 15 residues. From germline, CDR1 is LNHNV and CDR2 YYDKDF (reference sequence). A word on this clone: The antigen is undetermined.

TCRdb's table, derived via immunoSEQ multiplex PCR, lists solely in-frame clones and lacks some. The profile covers around 40,000 clones, with under 80% appearing a single time and around 9.6% taken by the ten largest. The material sequenced was peripheral blood, taken from a patient treated with radiotherapy plus ipilimumab. The V and J genes are TRBV15 and TRBJ1-6, with D uncertain. The TCR originated in a human donor with non-small cell lung cancer who had stable disease on radiotherapy plus ipilimumab. CDR3 region: CATSRDNGVGSPLHF. In DNA, the CDR3 is TGTGCCACCAGCAGAGATAACGGGGTAGGATCACCCCTCCACTTT. The whole variable domain, filled in from reference TRBV15 and TRBJ1-6, reads DAMVIQNPRYQVTQFGKPVTLSCSQTLNHNVMYWYQQKSSQAPKLLFHYYDKDFNNEADTPDNFQSRRPNTSFCFLDIRSPGLGDTAMYLCATSRDNGVGSPLHFGNGTRLTVT.